This T cell receptor (beta chain) was captured in a study of molecular identifiers for immune sequencing clone quantification. Study details: Replicate experiments divided RNA from roughly 21,000 or 96,000 naive CD8 cells into five parts and sequenced four. General study results and limits: Spiked Jurkat TCR RNA equivalent to one cell was reportedly detectable in approximately 1 million naive cells. Identical TCR molecules sharing a barcode could underestimate highly expanded clone sizes.

Sorting captured naive CD8 T cells as CD8+CD4-CCR7+CD45RA+. TCRdb fed the PCR reads into MiXCR, producing one record per CDR3 protein. The sample yields approximately 680,000 distinct CDR3 sequences, about 25% seen once. Germline V gene sequence: CDR1 MNHNS, CDR2 SASEGT. V was clipped by 3 bases and J by 5 bases; unmatched bases: 14. The CDR3 totals 17 residues. This clonotype was picked up many times. Its target is not known. The chain links TRBV6-1 to TRBJ1-1; 8 bases agree with TRBD1. The clonotype was recovered from a human donor in good health. Some libraries in this study had Jurkat cell RNA spiked in. Sequencing input: naive CD8+ T cells from blood, with Jurkat cell RNA spiked in. Specified subset: FACS-sorted CD8+CD4-CCR7+CD45RA+ naive T cells. The CDR3 sequence is CASSDPFAGGAGTEAFF. CDR3 DNA sequence: TGTGCCAGCAGTGATCCTTTCGCAGGGGGCGCAGGGACTGAAGCTTTCTTT.